This T cell receptor (beta chain) was obtained from a study of blood T cells in healthy people across ages (dated by TCRdb to between 2014 and 2017). Regarding the research as a whole: In model experiments, template switching captured about one uniquely barcoded TCR beta cDNA molecule for every two T cells. Age-related changes in TCR beta repertoire diversity were measured in the study by deep sequencing normalized with unique cDNA molecular identifiers. Donors were grouped into four age groups: young (average approximately 15 years), middle-aged (around 39), aged (around 56) and long-lived (about 90). To avoid experimental bias, donors of different ages were spread randomly across the sequencing lanes. Using the same blood draw, the study looked at two additional independent replicas of 1 million unique cDNA reads for two donors, one aged 18 to 30 and the other aged 80 or older.

The method behind the library was 5' RACE. The reads were generated on an Illumina HiSeq 2500. A second PCR of about 6 to 12 cycles was run with a J-beta primer mix and a sample-barcoded 5' primer. A template-switch 5' adaptor carrying 12 random nucleotides introduced a unique molecular identifier onto each TCR beta cDNA molecule. Each sample yielded at least 3 million CDR3-containing paired-end reads. First-strand cDNA was synthesized from all RNA with the Mint cDNA synthesis kit, primed by a TRBC-specific oligonucleotide. After uracil-DNA glycosylase treatment, a first 18-cycle PCR used universal primers M1SS and BC2_uni_R on all cDNA. The study's processing was this. Each sample was normalized by randomly selecting 1 million high-quality reads, each carrying a distinct molecular identifier. Instead of being binned into consensus sequences, reads that shared molecular identifiers were thrown out. MiTCR, run with a Q25 quality threshold and the strictest error-elimination algorithm, handled CDR3 identification, clonotype clustering and error correction. Lower-bound total TCR beta diversity was estimated with a nonparametric unseen species model using Euler transformation. TCRdb handled the public reads itself, with Q25 trimming in fastp and clone calling in MiXCR, and kept productive beta chains. Entries that share a CDR3 protein sequence are merged under the most common genes and DNA. It is TCRdb's table, rather than the study itself, that gives the V and J calls and clone size. Within this sample are 1,500,000 or so distinct CDR3 sequences, with 59% of them counted one time only. The ten top clones hold 6.5% to 8% of the sample.

According to the germline V gene (reference sequence), CDR1 reads SSHAT and CDR2 reads FNYEAQ. The CDR3 contains 15 residues, cysteine and phenylalanine counted. Of all the DNA, just the CDR3 is kept, 45 bases in frame from base 1. The paper's findings and limits, for the study overall: Total diversity estimates from one million sequenced T cells were considered lower bounds and underestimates. Compared with the aged group, more naive CD4+ T cells, fewer expanded clones and increased TCR diversity were shown by the long-lived group, suggesting age selection. There was a strong correlation between observed TCR beta diversity and the percentage of naive T cells measured by flow cytometry. Bulk unsorted PBMC profiling prevented conclusive comparison of naive and antigen-experienced compartments. Donor CMV infection status was unknown, potentially confounding age-related changes in expanded clonotypes. Observed TCR beta diversity per million T cells fell roughly linearly with age, and a significant reduction was already apparent by age approximately 40.

Regarding this clonotype: The clone's antigen remains unknown. A read error may account for a junction end that differs from germline.

The approximately 39 donors, aged about 6 to 100 years, were systemically healthy Caucasian individuals from Russia. Each donor gave 9.5 to 10 milliliters of peripheral blood, drawn into EDTA-treated Vacutainer tubes. Ficoll-Paque density-gradient centrifugation was used to isolate PBMCs, with at least 7 million per sample. Total RNA, at least 5.5 micrograms per sample, was extracted from PBMCs with Trizol reagent. For every donor, an aliquot of PBMCs went through flow cytometry to measure the percentages of naive CD45RAhigh/CD27high T cells. Material: blood. This sequence uses TRBV7-7 and TRBJ2-4; the D call is tentative, TRBD1 or TRBD2, as each matches 5 bases. TRBJ2-7 explains the end of the DNA better; the J call may be wrong. The sequence came from a man between 18 and 35 years old in good health. The sequenced DNA: TGTGCTAGCAGCTTAGCGTTGGGGGAAGGCTACGAGCAGTACTTC. Translation gives CASSLALGEGYEQYF.